The 9 T cell receptor beta chains listed next were all sequenced from one sample in a study of blood T cell repertoires in COVID-19. Data came from immunoSEQ multiplex PCR; TCRdb stores just in-frame clones and leaves some out. This table has approximately 230,000 clones, around 85% appearing once. The specimen was peripheral blood. The receptors stem from a woman in her thirties or forties with active or convalescent COVID-19.

The rearrangement uses TRBV5-4 and TRBJ1-1; D is unclear. Germline V gene data show CDR1 as SGHNT and CDR2 as YYREEE (reference sequence). Trimming shortened V by 0 bases and J by 4 bases, and 10 bases separated the two germline ends. The CDR3 is 14 amino acids. The CDR3 sequence: CASSLAPEATEAFF. The CDR3 nucleotides are TGTGCCAGCAGCTTGGCCCCCGAGGCCACTGAAGCTTTCTTT.

The rearrangement joins TRBV7-3 to TRBJ2-1; D unclear. Trimming cost V 5 bases and J 3 bases, with 14 bases left between them. The CDR3 loop spans 15 amino acids. Germline CDR1 is SGHTA and CDR2 is FQGTGA. CDR3 in amino acids: CASSTDWNSYNEQFF. The CDR3 bases are TGTGCCAGCAGCACAGATTGGAACAGCTACAATGAGCAGTTCTTC.

The chain is built from TRBV28 and TRBJ1-1; weak D call: TRBD1 (5 bases). This CDR3 is 13 amino acids long. Germline CDR1 reads MDHEN; CDR2 reads SYDVKM. The V and J ends lost 4 bases and 8 bases respectively, with 14 bases between them. The CDR3 region has the DNA TGTGCCAGCAGTTATCCGGAGGGGCTAGAAGCTTTCTTT. It specifies CASSYPEGLEAFF.

This sequence joins TRBV5-5 and TRBJ1-5, with D perhaps TRBD1 (6 bases). The CDR3 has 14 amino acids. V lost 5 bases and J 3 bases, leaving 12 bases between the germline ends. Germline assignment: CDR1 SGHKS and CDR2 YYEKEE (reference sequence). CDR3 protein: CASSHRTDNQPQHF. The DNA for the CDR3 is TGTGCCAGCAGTCATCGGACAGACAATCAGCCCCAGCATTTT.

The chain combines TRBV29-1 with TRBJ2-4, with 9 bases fitting TRBD1. The CDR3 has 14 residues. V lost 3 bases to trimming and J lost 3 bases; unmatched junction nucleotides: 3. Looked up from germline, CDR1 is SQVTM and CDR2 is ANQGSEA. The CDR3 is CSVETGGNKNIQYF. CDR3 nucleotides: TGCAGCGTTGAGACAGGGGGTAACAAAAACATTCAGTACTTC. The whole variable domain, remainder taken from reference TRBV29-1 and TRBJ2-4, is SAVISQKPSRDICQRGTSLTIQCQVDSQVTMMFWYRQQPGQSLTLIATANQGSEATYESGFVIDKFPISRPNLTFSTLTVSNMSPEDSSIYLCSVETGGNKNIQYFGAGTRLSVL.

The chain carries TRBV18 and TRBJ1-6; D gene uncertain. Germline CDR1 KGHSH, CDR2 LQKENI. V dropped 6 bases and J dropped 1 base, with 13 bases sitting between them. The CDR3 is made up of 16 amino acids. CDR3 amino acids: CASSSTGGSYNSPLHF. CDR3 sequence (DNA): TGTGCCAGCTCTTCGACGGGTGGTTCCTATAATTCACCCCTCCACTTT.

The chain has TRBV3-1 (or the pseudogene TRBV3-2) and TRBJ2-3; 15 nucleotides agree with TRBD2. J gave up 4 bases and V 4 bases, and 3 bases lay outside the gene matches. The CDR3 is 16 amino acids. Germline CDR1 LGHDT, CDR2 YNNKEL (reference sequence). The CDR3 nucleotides read TGTGCCAGCAGCCTCGGGACTAGCGGGGGGCCAGATACGCAGTATTTT. Protein sequence: CASSLGTSGGPDTQYF.

This clone was seen more than once but under ten times. The genes are TRBV7-2 and TRBJ1-3; 8 positions agree with TRBD1. V lost 2 bases, J lost 0 bases, and 3 bases stayed unmatched. This CDR3 spans 16 amino acids. The germline gives CDR1 SGHTA, CDR2 FQGNSA. In DNA form, the CDR3 reads TGTGCCAGCAGCTTAACAGGGGGTATCTCTGGAAACACCATATATTTT. This translates into CASSLTGGISGNTIYF. Full variable domain (outside the CDR3, taken from reference TRBV7-2 and TRBJ1-3): GAGVSQSPSNKVTEKGKDVELRCDPISGHTALYWYRQSLGQGLEFLIYFQGNSAPDKSGLPSDRFSAERTGGSVSTLTIQRTQQEDSAVYLCASSLTGGISGNTIYFGEGSWLTVV.

V and J are TRBV11-2 and TRBJ1-3; a weak D match, TRBD1 (6 bases). The germline CDR1 and CDR2 sequences are SGHAT and FQNNGV. The length of the CDR3 is 14 residues. V lost 1 base and J 4 bases, leaving 8 bases between the germline ends. CDR3: CASSLAGAGNTIYF. The CDR3 bases are TGTGCCAGCAGCTTAGCAGGGGCGGGAAACACCATATATTTT.